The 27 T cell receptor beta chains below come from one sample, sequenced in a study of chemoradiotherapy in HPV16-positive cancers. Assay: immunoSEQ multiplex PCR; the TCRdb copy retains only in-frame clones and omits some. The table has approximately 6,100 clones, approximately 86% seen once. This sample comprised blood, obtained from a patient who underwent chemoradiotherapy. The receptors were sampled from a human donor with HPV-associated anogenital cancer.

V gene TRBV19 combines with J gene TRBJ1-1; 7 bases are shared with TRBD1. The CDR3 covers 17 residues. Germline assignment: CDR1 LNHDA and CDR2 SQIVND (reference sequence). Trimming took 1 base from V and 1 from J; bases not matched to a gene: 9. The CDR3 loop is CASSIGIGGAGNTEAFF. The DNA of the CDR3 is TGTGCCAGTAGTATAGGGATAGGGGGCGCGGGGAACACTGAAGCTTTCTTT.

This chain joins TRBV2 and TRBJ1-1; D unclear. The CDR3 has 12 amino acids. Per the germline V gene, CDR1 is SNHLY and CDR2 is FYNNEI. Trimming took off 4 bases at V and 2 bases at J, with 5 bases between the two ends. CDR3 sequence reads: CASSGHNTEAFF. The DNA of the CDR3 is TGTGCCAGCAGTGGACACAACACTGAAGCTTTCTTT.

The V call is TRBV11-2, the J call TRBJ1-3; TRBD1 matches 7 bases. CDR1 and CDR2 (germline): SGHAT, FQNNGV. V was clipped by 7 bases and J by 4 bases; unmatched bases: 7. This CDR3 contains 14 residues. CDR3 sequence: CASTRTGGGNTIYF. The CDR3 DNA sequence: TGTGCCAGCACCCGGACAGGAGGAGGAAACACCATATATTTT.

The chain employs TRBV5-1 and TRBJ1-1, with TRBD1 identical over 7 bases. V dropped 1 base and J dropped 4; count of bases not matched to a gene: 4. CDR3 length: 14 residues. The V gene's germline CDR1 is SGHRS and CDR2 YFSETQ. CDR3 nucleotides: TGCGCCAGCAGCTTGAAGGGGGCGAGCACTGAAGCTTTCTTT. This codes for CASSLKGASTEAFF.

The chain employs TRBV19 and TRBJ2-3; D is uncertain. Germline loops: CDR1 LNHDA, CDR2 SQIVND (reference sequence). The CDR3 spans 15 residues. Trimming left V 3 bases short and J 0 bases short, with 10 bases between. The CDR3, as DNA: TGTGCCAGTAGTATTTATTGGGCAAGCACAGATACGCAGTATTTT. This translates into CASSIYWASTDTQYF.

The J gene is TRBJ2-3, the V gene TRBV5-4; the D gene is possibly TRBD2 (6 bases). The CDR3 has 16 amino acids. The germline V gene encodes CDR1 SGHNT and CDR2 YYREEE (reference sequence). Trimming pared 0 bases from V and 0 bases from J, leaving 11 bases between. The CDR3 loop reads CASSLGWGDSTDTQYF. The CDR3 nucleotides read TGTGCCAGCAGCTTGGGTTGGGGGGATAGCACAGATACGCAGTATTTT. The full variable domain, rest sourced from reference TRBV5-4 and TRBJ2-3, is ETGVTQSPTHLIKTRGQQVTLRCSSQSGHNTVSWYQQALGQGPQFIFQYYREEENGRGNFPPRFSGLQFPNYSSELNVNALELDDSALYLCASSLGWGDSTDTQYFGPGTRLTVL.

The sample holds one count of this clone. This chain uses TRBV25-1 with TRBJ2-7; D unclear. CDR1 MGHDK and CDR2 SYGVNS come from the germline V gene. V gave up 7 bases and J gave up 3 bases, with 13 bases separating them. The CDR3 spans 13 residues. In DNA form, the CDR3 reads TGTGCCAGCACGGCCCCTTCGGGCTACGAGCAGTACTTC. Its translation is CASTAPSGYEQYF.

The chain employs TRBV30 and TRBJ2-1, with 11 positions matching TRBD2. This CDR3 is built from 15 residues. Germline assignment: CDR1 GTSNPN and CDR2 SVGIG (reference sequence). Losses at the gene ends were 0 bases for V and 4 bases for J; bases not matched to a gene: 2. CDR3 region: CAWSVGLAAYNEQFF. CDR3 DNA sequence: TGTGCCTGGAGTGTGGGACTAGCGGCTTACAATGAGCAGTTCTTC.

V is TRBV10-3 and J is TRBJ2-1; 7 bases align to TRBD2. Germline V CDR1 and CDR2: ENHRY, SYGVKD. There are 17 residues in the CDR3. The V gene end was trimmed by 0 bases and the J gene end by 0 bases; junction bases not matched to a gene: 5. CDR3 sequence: CAISESGRGSSYNEQFF. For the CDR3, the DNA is TGTGCCATCAGTGAGTCGGGGCGGGGGAGCTCCTACAATGAGCAGTTCTTC.

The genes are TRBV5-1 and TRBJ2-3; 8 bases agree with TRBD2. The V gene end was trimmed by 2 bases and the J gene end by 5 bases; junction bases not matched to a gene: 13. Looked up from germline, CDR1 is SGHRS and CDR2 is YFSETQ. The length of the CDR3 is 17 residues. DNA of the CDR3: TGCGCCAGCAGCTTCGTCCCACGCGGGAGCGGGGGAGATACGCAGTATTTT. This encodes CASSFVPRGSGGDTQYF.

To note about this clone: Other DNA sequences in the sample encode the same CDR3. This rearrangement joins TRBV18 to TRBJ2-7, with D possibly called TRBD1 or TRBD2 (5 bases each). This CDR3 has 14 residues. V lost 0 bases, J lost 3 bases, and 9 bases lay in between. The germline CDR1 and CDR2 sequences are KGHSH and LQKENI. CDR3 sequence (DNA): TGTGCCAGCTCACCACCTGGGACCATCTACGAGCAGTACTTC. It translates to CASSPPGTIYEQYF.

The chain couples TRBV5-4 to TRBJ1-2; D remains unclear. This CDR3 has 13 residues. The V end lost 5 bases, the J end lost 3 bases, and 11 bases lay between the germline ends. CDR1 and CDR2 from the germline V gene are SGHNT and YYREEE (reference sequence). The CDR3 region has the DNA TGTGCCAGCAGGGCCGCGGGTGACTATGGCTACACCTTC. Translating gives CASRAAGDYGYTF.

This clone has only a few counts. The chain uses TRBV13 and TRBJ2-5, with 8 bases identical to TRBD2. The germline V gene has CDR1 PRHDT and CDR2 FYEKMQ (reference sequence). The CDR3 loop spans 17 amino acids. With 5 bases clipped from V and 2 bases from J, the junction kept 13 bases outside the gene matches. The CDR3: CASSHTRPLAEQETQYF. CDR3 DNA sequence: TGTGCCAGCAGCCACACTAGGCCACTAGCGGAGCAAGAGACCCAGTACTTC. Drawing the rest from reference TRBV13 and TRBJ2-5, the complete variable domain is AAGVIQSPRHLIKEKRETATLKCYPIPRHDTVYWYQQGPGQDPQFLISFYEKMQSDKGSIPDRFSAQQFSDYHSELNMSSLELGDSALYFCASSHTRPLAEQETQYFGPGTRLLVL.

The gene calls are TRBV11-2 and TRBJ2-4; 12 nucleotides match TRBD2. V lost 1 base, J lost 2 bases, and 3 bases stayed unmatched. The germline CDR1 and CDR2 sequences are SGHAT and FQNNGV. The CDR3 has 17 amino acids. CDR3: CASSLGLAGETKNIQYF. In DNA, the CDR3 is TGTGCCAGCAGCTTAGGACTAGCGGGAGAGACCAAAAACATTCAGTACTTC.

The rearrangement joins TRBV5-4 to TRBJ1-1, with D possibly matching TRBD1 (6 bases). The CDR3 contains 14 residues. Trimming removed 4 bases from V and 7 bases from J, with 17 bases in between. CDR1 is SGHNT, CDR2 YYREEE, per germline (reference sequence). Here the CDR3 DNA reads TGTGCCAGCAGCCAGACGCCCGACAGGATTGAAGCTTTCTTT. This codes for CASSQTPDRIEAFF. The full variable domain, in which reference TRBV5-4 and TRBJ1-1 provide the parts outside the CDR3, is ETGVTQSPTHLIKTRGQQVTLRCSSQSGHNTVSWYQQALGQGPQFIFQYYREEENGRGNFPPRFSGLQFPNYSSELNVNALELDDSALYLCASSQTPDRIEAFFGQGTRLTVV.

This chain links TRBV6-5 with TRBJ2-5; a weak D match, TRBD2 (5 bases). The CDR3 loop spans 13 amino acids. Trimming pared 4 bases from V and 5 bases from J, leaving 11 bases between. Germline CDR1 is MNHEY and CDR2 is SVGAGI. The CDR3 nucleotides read TGTGCCAGCAGTTGGCGGGTCCGGGAGACCCAGTACTTC. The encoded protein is CASSWRVRETQYF.

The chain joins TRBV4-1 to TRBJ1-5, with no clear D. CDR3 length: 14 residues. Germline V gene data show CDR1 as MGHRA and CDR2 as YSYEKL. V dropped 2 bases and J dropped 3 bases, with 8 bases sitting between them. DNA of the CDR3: TGCGCCAGCAGCCAAACAAATTACAATCAGCCCCAGCATTTT. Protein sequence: CASSQTNYNQPQHF.

The chain's CDR3 is CASSDSNEAAATGELFF. CDR3 DNA: TGTGCCAGCAGTGACTCGAATGAGGCAGCCGCCACCGGGGAGCTGTTTTTT. The chain employs TRBV6-4 and TRBJ2-2; D gene uncertain. The CDR3 length is 17 residues. The V end was cut by 0 bases, the J end by 4 bases, with 15 bases between. Germline V gene sequence: CDR1 MRHNA, CDR2 SNTAGT.

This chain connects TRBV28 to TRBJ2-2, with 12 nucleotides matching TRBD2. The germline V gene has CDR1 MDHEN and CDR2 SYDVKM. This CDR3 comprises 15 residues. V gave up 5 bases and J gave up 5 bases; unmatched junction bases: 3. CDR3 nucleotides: TGTGCCAGCAGTCTCGGACTAGCGGGAACCGGGGAGCTGTTTTTT. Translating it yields CASSLGLAGTGELFF.

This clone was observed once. This chain's CDR3 is CASSWAGGADQPQHF. CDR3 bases: TGTGCCAGCAGTTGGGCAGGGGGCGCGGATCAGCCCCAGCATTTT. The chain has TRBV6-5 and TRBJ1-5; 8 nucleotides agree with TRBD1. The germline CDR1 and CDR2 sequences are MNHEY and SVGAGI. The V and J ends lost 4 bases and 5 bases, in that order; junction bases with no gene match: 7. The CDR3 contains 15 residues.

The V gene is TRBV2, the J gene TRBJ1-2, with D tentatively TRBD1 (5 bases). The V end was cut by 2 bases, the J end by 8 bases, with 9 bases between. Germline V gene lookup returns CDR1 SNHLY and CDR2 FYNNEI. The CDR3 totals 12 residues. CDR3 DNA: TGTGCCAGCAGTGAACAAAGACAGGGCTACACCTTC. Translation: CASSEQRQGYTF.

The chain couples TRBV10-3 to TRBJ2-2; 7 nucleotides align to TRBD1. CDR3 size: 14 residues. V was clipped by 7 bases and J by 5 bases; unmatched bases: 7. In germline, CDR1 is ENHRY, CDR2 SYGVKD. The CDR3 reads CAITRQGGTGELFF. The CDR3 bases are TGTGCCATCACCAGACAGGGTGGGACCGGGGAGCTGTTTTTT.

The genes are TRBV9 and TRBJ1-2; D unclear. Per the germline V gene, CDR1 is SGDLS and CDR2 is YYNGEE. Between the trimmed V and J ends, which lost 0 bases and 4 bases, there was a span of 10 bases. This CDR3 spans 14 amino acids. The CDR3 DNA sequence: TGTGCCAGCAGCGTAGGTTATGGTGCCTATGGCTACACCTTC. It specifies CASSVGYGAYGYTF.

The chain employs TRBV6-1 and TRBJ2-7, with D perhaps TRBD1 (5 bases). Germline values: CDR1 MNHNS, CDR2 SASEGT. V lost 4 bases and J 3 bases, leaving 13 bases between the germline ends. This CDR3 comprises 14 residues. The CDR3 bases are TGTGCCAGCAGTGCTTCAGGGTACGGCTACGAGCAGTACTTC. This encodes CASSASGYGYEQYF.

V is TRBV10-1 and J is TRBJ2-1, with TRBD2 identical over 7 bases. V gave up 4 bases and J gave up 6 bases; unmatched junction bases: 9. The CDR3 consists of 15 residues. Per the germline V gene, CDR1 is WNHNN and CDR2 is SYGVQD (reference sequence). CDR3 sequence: CASSVKGGSGNEQFF. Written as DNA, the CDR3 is TGCGCCAGCAGTGTTAAAGGCGGGAGTGGCAATGAGCAGTTCTTC.

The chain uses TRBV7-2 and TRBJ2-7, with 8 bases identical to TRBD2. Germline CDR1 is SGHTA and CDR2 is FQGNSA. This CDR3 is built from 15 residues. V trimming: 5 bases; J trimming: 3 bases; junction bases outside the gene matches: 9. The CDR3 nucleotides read TGTGCCAGCAGCCGACGGGGGGGCGGCAACTACGAGCAGTACTTC. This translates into CASSRRGGGNYEQYF.

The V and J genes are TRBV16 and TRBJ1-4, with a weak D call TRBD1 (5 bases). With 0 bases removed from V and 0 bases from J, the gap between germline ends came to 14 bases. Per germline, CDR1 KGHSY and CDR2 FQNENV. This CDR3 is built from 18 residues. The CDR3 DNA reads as TGTGCCAGCAGCCAATCATTAGAGGGGTTAACAACTAATGAAAAACTGTTTTTT. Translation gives CASSQSLEGLTTNEKLFF.